This T cell receptor (beta chain) was sequenced for a study of T cell repertoires in cytomegalovirus infection (dated by TCRdb to the late 2010s). In the study overall: The HLA type of each donor mattered for the analysis, because public TCR beta signatures pointed to carriage of CMV infection along with the matching HLA type.

TCRdb records Illumina HiSeq 1500 as the sequencer. The public reads were quality trimmed at Q25 with fastp and then assembled into clones with MiXCR by TCRdb, keeping productive beta chains. Here each entry gathers all rows of one CDR3 protein and keeps the most common genes and DNA. The sample table records nearly 550,000 distinct CDR3 sequences; 15% to 20% of these occur just once. The ten biggest clones cover around 25% of the sample. This clonotype appeared many times. No cognate antigen has been identified for it. Qualities for individual bases were not recorded, and no much larger clone is one base off. Study-level results and caveats: In both this cohort and an independent roughly 350-donor cohort, the cumulative frequency of public TCR beta family members distinguished carriers of CMV infection plus the relevant HLA type. The ex vivo response was dominated by HLA-C-restricted CMV-specific TCR beta clonotypes, and the single most frequent clonotype in two of eight donors was supplied by these HLA-C-restricted clonotypes.

The germline V gene yields SGHTA for CDR1 and FQGTGA for CDR2. Relative to germline, V is missing 1 base and J is missing 3 bases, with 1 base of the junction outside any gene match. The CDR3 spans 14 residues, from the cysteine through the phenylalanine. The CDR3 DNA has 42 bases and is translated from base 1. The origin of this receptor is a human donor in good health (CMV status not recorded). Some clones in this sample may be carry-over from other donors' samples. The source material was CD8+ T cells from PBMCs. The sequence links TRBV7-3 to TRBJ2-7; TRBD2 matches 9 bases in the middle. The nucleotide sequence reads TGTGCCAGCAGCTTAAATAGCGGGGGCTACGAGCAGTACTTC. This yields the protein CASSLNSGGYEQYF.